The sequence of this TCR beta chain was determined in a study of cytomegalovirus exposure and HLA in healthy donors (dated by TCRdb to about 2017). For context, the study as a whole: An earlier analysis of around 600 of the donors reported 250 to 300 Gb of sequence data and 117 million unique TCR beta sequences from 150 million to 200 million T cells. Approximately 300 gigabases of sequencing data and tens of millions of unique TCR sequences were included in an early release covering about 620 HLA-typed donors. An earlier analysis of about 620 of the donors applied high-throughput TCR beta sequencing to assess whether each TCR beta V gene segment acted as functional or pseudogenic. Donor age, sex, ethnicity and CMV serostatus were compiled together with the repertoire data. Among 300 to 450 genotyped donors of the cohort, an average of roughly 240,000 unique TCR beta nucleotide sequences were sequenced per donor, approximately 20% of them non-productive. In a later genetic analysis, genome-wide SNP genotypes for about three fifths of the roughly 670 donors were used, and that subset was treated as a discovery cohort. The genetic ancestry cluster associated with self-reported Caucasian donors included about 84% of the roughly 410 genotyped donors. Besides the first cohort of approximately 670 subjects, a separate validation cohort made up of roughly 120 different subjects was used. Class I and class II HLA loci were covered by the typing at four-digit resolution. All discovery cohort repertoires had been generated on a single sequencing platform. The aim of the study was to test whether cataloging public T cell receptors could identify signatures of past pathogen exposure. To study patterns of TCR occurrence, a later analysis re-analyzed previously published TCR beta repertoires from around 700 donors and added high-resolution HLA genotyping. Rather than drawing on any new phenotypic data, the later analysis identified candidate immune exposures from TCR beta sequences and the way those sequences occurred across donors. The number of donors typed differed by locus, with roughly 629-640 for A, B, C, DRB1 and DQB1, roughly 550 for DQA1, 600 to 610 for DPA1, and about 450 for DPB1. Using immunosequencing, the study profiled T cell repertoires from around 670 subjects and related those repertoires to cytomegalovirus serostatus. The study combined high-throughput TCR immunosequencing, statistical association of individual TCRs with disease status, and machine learning to predict cytomegalovirus infection status. Five DR-DQ haplotypes were handled as single units for association and clustering because linkage in the cohort was strong.

Libraries were made using the immunoSEQ multiplex PCR assay. For the multiplex PCR, a mixture combining 60 forward primers for TCR Vbeta segments and 13 reverse primers for TCR Jbeta segments was used. Amplification of the CDR3 region of rearranged TCR beta genes was performed with a multiplex PCR assay on genomic DNA. The amplified TCR beta libraries were sequenced on the Illumina HiSeq System as 87-base-pair reads. The published analysis was carried out like this. Across the roughly 700 repertoires, a later analysis counted around 80 million unique TCR beta chains, approximately 10 million of which were shared by at least two donors. Raw reads were error-corrected and collapsed into unique sequences with a nearest-neighbor algorithm that merged closely related sequences to remove PCR and sequencing errors. V, D and J gene segments were assigned by aligning CDR3 sequences to IMGT reference sequences. For a sequence to be retained, at least a six-nucleotide match to both a V gene segment and a J gene segment was required. A rearrangement was called productive if the CDR3 had no stop codons and remained in frame with V and J, and every other rearrangement was called non-productive. Following IMGT convention, CDR3 was defined as the stretch from the second conserved V-encoded cysteine up to the conserved J-encoded phenylalanine. The earlier analysis of some 550 of the donors excluded any sequence lacking an unambiguous match to a single V gene segment. An earlier analysis of over 450 of the donors classified V segments as functional when productive rearrangements were above 56.7% and as segregating when the standard deviation between donors was above 5%. A statistical classification framework was built to diagnose cytomegalovirus status from the catalog of TCR beta chain sequences. V and J gene assignment, in a later analysis, came from comparing TCR nucleotide sequences with IMGT/GENE-DB human TR gene sequences. Using the TCRdist pipeline, a later analysis assigned CDR3 sequences along with most-parsimonious VDJ recombination scenarios. In a later analysis, every TCR beta chain was defined by the combination of its CDR3 amino acid sequence and its V-gene family, and reads without a unique V-gene family were dropped. As a way to deal with suspected cross-contamination and a sequencing artifact, a later analysis dropped 640 or so nucleotide sequences that were highly shared and had low generation probability. For each public chain, a later analysis derived a clonal expansion index from normalized ranks of inferred template counts within each repertoire. In a later analysis, generation probabilities were computed with a VDJ recombination model fitted to out-of-frame rearrangements, and the resulting probabilities were checked against IGoR. Hypergeometric tests were used in a later analysis to score TCR-TCR, TCR-HLA and TCR-CMV co-occurrence, with a repertoire-size bias correction applied to the TCR pairs. In a later analysis, false discovery rates were estimated by permuting HLA or CMV assignments 20 times. In a later analysis, co-occurring TCRs were grouped using DBSCAN, with TCRdist sequence similarity added in when clustering inside HLA-allele-positive subsets. Repertoires with fewer than 30,000 or more than 120,000 public chains, plus five repertoires with anomalous nucleotide sharing, were excluded from co-occurrence clustering. TCRdb holds this immuneACCESS table with in-frame rearrangements only. Some clones are missing; in checked studies, unresolved V genes explain under half, and the rest has no known cause. D and trimming come from the DNA, and the V and J calls and clone size come from that table. The sample yields hundreds of thousands of clones; about 80% were counted once. The leading ten clones occupy less than 3.5% of the sample.

Overall study results and their limits: The study listed 150 to 200 TCR beta chains as associated with cytomegalovirus. In a later analysis, HLA-associated TCR beta chains were found to be more clonally expanded and to have lower generation probabilities than equally common non-associated chains. Cytomegalovirus status was reported to be diagnosed by the classifier with high specificity and sensitivity in both the original and validation cohorts. Several of the top co-occurrence clusters appeared to be linked to parvovirus B19, influenza, CMV and Epstein-Barr virus, according to a later analysis. In an earlier analysis of 587 of the donors, most TCR beta V segments appeared in productive rearrangements about 87% or about 30% of the time, broadly matching IMGT annotations. A later genetic analysis reported fewer N-insertions in productive TCRs among donors in an Asian-associated ancestry cluster than the roughly 620-donor mean. This cohort had only TCR beta chains sequenced, and the lack of alpha or paired-chain data limited which features could be detected. Across donors, most TCR sequences were observed very rarely, whereas some public TCRs were present in many individuals. A later analysis found that most CMV-associated TCR beta chains appeared HLA-restricted, with HLA associations seemingly driven largely by CMV exposure. CMV serostatus was the only immune exposure information available for the cohort. A cluster of highly shared sequence variants was judged likely to represent a technical artifact of the sequencing pipeline. Because HLA typing was missing for some donors at each locus, association tests included only the typed subset. The authors suggested that the approach could potentially be extended to other disease states and immunological phenotypes. Correlated functional status among segregating V segments might reflect linkage disequilibrium, but an unknown experimental factor could not be ruled out. In a later genetic analysis, a missense DCLRE1C variant was associated with V-gene and J-gene trimming of TCR beta chains, and the association was replicated in an independent cohort. Sequencing depth was assumed to be roughly uniform across donors in the presence/absence analyses, though that assumption may not hold. A few of the identified cytomegalovirus-associated TCR beta chains were confirmed in vitro to be specific for cytomegalovirus antigens. Because counts were too low, 15 to 20 rarely observed V segments, including chromosome 9 orphons, were excluded from the earlier analysis of around 640 of the donors. In a later analysis, TCR association rates were found to vary across HLA loci, with the most associated TCRs seen for DRB1 alleles and the fewest for HLA-C alleles. A later analysis associated 15,000 to 20,000 TCR beta sequences with specific HLA alleles at a false discovery rate of 0.05. A further reported finding was that TCR beta sequences accurately predicted the HLA-A and HLA-B alleles for most subjects in the first cohort. When HLA alleles, especially DR and DQ, strongly co-occurred, TCR associations were difficult to assign to individual alleles.

A remark on this clone: The antigen it recognizes is unknown. No qualities accompany the bases; no much larger clone lies one base away.

The cohort comprised some 680 healthy bone marrow donors. All cohort members were sampled while nominally healthy, although unrecorded immune exposures were likely present. The donor was CMV seropositive and was included in the group of some 290 seropositive cohort members. A peripheral blood sample was provided by each donor, and peripheral blood mononuclear cells were used for TCR beta sequencing. The Qiagen DNeasy Blood Extraction Kit was used to extract genomic DNA from the blood cell samples. The clonotype was recovered from a woman in her sixties or seventies in good health and CMV-seropositive. Sequences were obtained from PBMCs.

The CDR3 has the sequence CASSLNRGMQTQYF. The sequence in DNA is TGTGCCAGCAGCTTGAACAGGGGGATGCAGACCCAGTACTTC. Here the chain combines TRBV7-2 and TRBJ2-5; 8 junctional bases match TRBD1. The CDR3, cysteine through phenylalanine, is 14 amino acids long. The read is trimmed to its CDR3 DNA, 42 bases read in frame from base 1. From a lookup of the germline V gene, CDR1 and CDR2 are SGHTA and FQGNSA. Trimming leaves V shorter by 3 bases and J shorter by 6 bases, with the junction holding 6 bases beyond the gene matches.